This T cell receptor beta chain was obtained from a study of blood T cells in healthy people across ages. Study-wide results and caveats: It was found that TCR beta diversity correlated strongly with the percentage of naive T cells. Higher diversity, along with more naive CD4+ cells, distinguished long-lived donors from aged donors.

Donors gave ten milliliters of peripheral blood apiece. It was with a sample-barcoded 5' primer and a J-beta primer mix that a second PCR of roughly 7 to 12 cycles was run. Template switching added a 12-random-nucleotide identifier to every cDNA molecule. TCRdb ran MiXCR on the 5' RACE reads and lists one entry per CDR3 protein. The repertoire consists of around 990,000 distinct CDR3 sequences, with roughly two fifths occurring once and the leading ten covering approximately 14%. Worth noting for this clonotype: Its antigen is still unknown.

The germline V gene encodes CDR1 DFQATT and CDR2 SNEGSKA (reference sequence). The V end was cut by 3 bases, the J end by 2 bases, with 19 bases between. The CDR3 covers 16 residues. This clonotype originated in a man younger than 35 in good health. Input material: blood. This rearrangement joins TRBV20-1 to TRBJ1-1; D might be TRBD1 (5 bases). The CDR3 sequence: CSASTEWGRRNTEAFF. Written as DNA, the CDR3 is TGCAGTGCTAGTACTGAGTGGGGCAGGAGAAACACTGAAGCTTTCTTT.